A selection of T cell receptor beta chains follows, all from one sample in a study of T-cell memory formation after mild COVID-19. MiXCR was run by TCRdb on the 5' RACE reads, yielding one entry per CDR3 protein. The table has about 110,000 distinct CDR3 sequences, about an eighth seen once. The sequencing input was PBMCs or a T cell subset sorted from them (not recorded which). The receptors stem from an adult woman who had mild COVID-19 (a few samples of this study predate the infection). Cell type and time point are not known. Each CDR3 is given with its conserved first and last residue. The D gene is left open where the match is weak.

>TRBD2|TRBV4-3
CASSRLGLADPMGSYNEQFF
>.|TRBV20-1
CSARDTRGPYNEQFF
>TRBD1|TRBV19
CASRHGTVAGAFF
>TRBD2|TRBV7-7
CASSLNEIAGLNTGELFF
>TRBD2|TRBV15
CATSTGGNYEQFF
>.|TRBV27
CASSFGVNYGYTF
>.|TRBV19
CASSWGSGYEQYF
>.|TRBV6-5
CASSWTWVHEQFF
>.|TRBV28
CASSLRGQLFSYEQYF
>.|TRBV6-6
CASSLTTVNTEAFF
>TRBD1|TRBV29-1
CSVLTGGSEQYF